The 20 T cell receptor beta chains presented below share a single source sample, sequenced in a study of beta chain features in type 1 diabetes. Study-level points and caveats: Shorter TCRB CDR3s, moderately but significantly so, marked every one of the four CD4+ subsets in Type 1 diabetes patients.

The entirety of the isolated RNA underwent reverse transcription, so expressed TCRB transcripts were sequenced. Libraries were prepared by immunoSEQ multiplex PCR; TCRdb keeps only in-frame clonotypes and omits some of them. Of more than 250,000 clones listed, approximately 15% are singletons. These receptors lack a known antigen. The sequenced sample was naive CD4+ T cells from blood. The receptors here all came from a man aged 25-45 years with type 1 diabetes.

This clone turned up a few times. The chain employs TRBV6-1 and TRBJ2-5; maybe TRBD1 (5 bases). Germline CDR1 and CDR2: MNHNS and SASEGT. The V and J ends lost 4 bases and 2 bases respectively, with 8 bases between them. The CDR3 consists of 13 residues. The DNA for the CDR3 is TGTGCCAGCAGTGGGGGCCTTCAAGAGACCCAGTACTTC. This translates into CASSGGLQETQYF.

V usage is TRBV9 and J usage is TRBJ2-4, with no clear D. Trimming cost V 6 bases and J 6 bases, with 16 bases left between them. Per germline, CDR1 SGDLS and CDR2 YYNGEE. CDR3 length equals 14 residues. The CDR3 protein is CASTKEVFGNIQYF. The CDR3 DNA reads TGTGCCAGCACCAAAGAGGTGTTTGGAAACATTCAGTACTTC.

This clone was observed a few times. The chain uses TRBV9 and TRBJ1-2; 8 bases match TRBD1. Germline CDR1 reads SGDLS; CDR2 reads YYNGEE. The trim removed 4 bases at V and 7 bases at J, leaving 9 bases unmatched. This CDR3 comprises 14 residues. CDR3 loop: CASSPGQGSGGYTF. The CDR3 nucleotides are TGTGCCAGCAGCCCCGGACAGGGTTCTGGTGGCTACACCTTC.

The chain joins TRBV13 to TRBJ2-3; a possible D gene is TRBD2 (6 bases). CDR1 is PRHDT and CDR2 is FYEKMQ in the germline V gene (reference sequence). CDR3 length: 15 residues. Trimming removed 4 bases at V and 1 base at J, with 12 bases between. CDR3 region: CASSSPSVGTDTQYF. As DNA, the CDR3 is TGTGCCAGCAGCTCTCCTAGCGTCGGCACAGATACGCAGTATTTT.

The chain links TRBV7-6 to TRBJ2-5; unclear D gene. The V gene's germline CDR1 is SGHVS and CDR2 FNYEAQ. V lost 5 bases and J 1 base, leaving 8 bases between the germline ends. The CDR3 length is 13 residues. The CDR3 sequence: CASSPRSQETQYF. CDR3 in DNA: TGTGCCAGCAGCCCCCGTTCCCAAGAGACCCAGTACTTC.

The chain is built from TRBV5-1 and TRBJ1-1; 7 bases are a match to TRBD1. The CDR3 has 16 residues. V dropped 4 bases and J dropped 0; count of bases not matched to a gene: 9. CDR1 and CDR2 from the germline V gene are SGHRS and YFSETQ. The CDR3 nucleotides read TGCGCCAGCAGCCTGGGGCCCACAGGGGTGAACACTGAAGCTTTCTTT. Its translation: CASSLGPTGVNTEAFF.

The chain combines TRBV19 with TRBJ2-3, with 10 bases matching TRBD2. Germline V CDR1 and CDR2: LNHDA, SQIVND (reference sequence). This CDR3 region has 17 residues. V lost 2 bases to trimming and J lost 6 bases; unmatched junction nucleotides: 11. Here the CDR3 DNA reads TGTGCCAGTAGTATACGAGCTAGCGGGAGAGGATCGGATACGCAGTATTTT. It translates to CASSIRASGRGSDTQYF.

This chain connects TRBV9 to TRBJ2-1; 13 bases are a match to TRBD2. CDR1 is SGDLS, CDR2 YYNGEE, per germline. CDR3 length equals 17 residues. V lost 3 bases to trimming and J lost 2 bases; unmatched junction nucleotides: 5. CDR3: CASSAGLAGATYNEQFF. The CDR3 DNA sequence: TGTGCCAGCAGCGCAGGACTAGCGGGAGCTACCTACAATGAGCAGTTCTTC.

The chain carries TRBV5-1 and TRBJ2-3, with a weak D call TRBD1 (6 bases). CDR1 and CDR2 (germline): SGHRS, YFSETQ. This CDR3 has 14 amino acids. The V end lost 3 bases, the J end lost 3 bases, and 11 bases lay between the germline ends. DNA for the CDR3: TGCGCCAGCAGCTCATTACAGGGTACAGATACGCAGTATTTT. It encodes CASSSLQGTDTQYF.

This chain links TRBV6-5 with TRBJ2-7; 7 bases are shared with TRBD1. This CDR3 contains 15 residues. After removal of 10 bases from V and 7 bases from J, the junction contained 19 bases not matched to a gene. The germline gives CDR1 MNHEY, CDR2 SVGAGI. This chain's CDR3 is CATSTARGTTGEQYF. The CDR3 DNA is TGTGCCACCAGCACCGCCAGGGGGACAACGGGGGAGCAGTACTTC.

This clone was seen a handful of times. The chain is built from TRBV6-5 and TRBJ2-7; 9 bases line up with TRBD1. Per the germline V gene, CDR1 is MNHEY and CDR2 is SVGAGI. The junction had 7 bases not matched to a gene; V was cut back by 4 bases and J by 0 bases. The CDR3 runs 16 residues. The DNA of the CDR3 is TGTGCCAGCAGTTCCCACGGGACAGGGTTCTCCTACGAGCAGTACTTC. Amino acids: CASSSHGTGFSYEQYF.

The V and J genes are TRBV28 and TRBJ2-7; 10 nucleotides align to TRBD2. The CDR3 contains 14 residues. CDR1 MDHEN and CDR2 SYDVKM come from the germline V gene. J lost 6 bases, V lost 8 bases, and 10 bases had no gene match. DNA for the CDR3: TGTGCCAGCGGGCTCGGGACTAGCGCCCGCGAGCAGTACTTC. This encodes CASGLGTSAREQYF.

This clone has only a few counts. The gene calls are TRBV11-2 and TRBJ2-7, with D hard to call. Germline lookup yields CDR1 SGHAT and CDR2 FQNNGV. V was pared by 1 base and J by 0 bases, with 7 bases between. This CDR3 has 14 residues. CDR3 DNA sequence: TGTGCCAGCAGCTTAGCTCGGTACTCCTACGAGCAGTACTTC. It specifies CASSLARYSYEQYF.

V and J are TRBV9 and TRBJ1-2; D gene uncertain. This CDR3 contains 13 residues. Trimming cost V 0 bases and J 6 bases, with 9 bases left between them. Germline-derived CDR1 and CDR2 are SGDLS and YYNGEE. CDR3 DNA: TGTGCCAGCAGCGTAGCTGGGGAGCATGGCTACACCTTC. This gives the protein CASSVAGEHGYTF.

The chain recombines TRBV27 with TRBJ2-7; TRBD2 might be the D (7 bases). The length of the CDR3 is 17 residues. Looked up from germline, CDR1 is MNHEY and CDR2 is SMNVEV (reference sequence). V dropped 8 bases and J dropped 6 bases, with 29 bases sitting between them. The CDR3 region has the DNA TGTGCCAGCTCGAGGCCTACGGGGGCGGGGGCTGGGCGCGAGCAGTACTTC. Translated, it gives CASSRPTGAGAGREQYF.

This clone has just a few counts. Other DNA sequences in the sample encode the same CDR3. The J gene is TRBJ1-5, the V gene TRBV7-2, with D perhaps TRBD1 (6 bases). The germline CDR1 and CDR2 sequences are SGHTA and FQGNSA. V was pared by 1 base and J by 2 bases, with 6 bases between. This CDR3 is 14 amino acids long. The CDR3 DNA is TGTGCCAGCAGCTTAGGACAGGGCAATCAGCCCCAGCATTTT. Translating gives CASSLGQGNQPQHF.

The table lists this clone with a few counts. This chain links TRBV19 with TRBJ1-2; D is unclear. Germline CDR1 is LNHDA and CDR2 is SQIVND (reference sequence). The V end was cut by 3 bases, the J end by 3 bases, with 14 bases between. This CDR3 has 15 amino acids. The CDR3 bases are TGTGCCAGTAGTATTGATTACTCTGGGCACTATGGCTACACCTTC. Encoded protein: CASSIDYSGHYGYTF.

The rearrangement links TRBV5-1 to TRBJ2-7, with 11 bases aligning to TRBD2. CDR1 is SGHRS and CDR2 is YFSETQ in the germline V gene. The CDR3 contains 15 residues. J lost 0 bases, V lost 3 bases, and 2 bases had no gene match. CDR3 bases: TGCGCCAGCAGCTGGGGACTAGCGGACTCCTACGAGCAGTACTTC. Translating gives CASSWGLADSYEQYF.

The chain combines TRBV7-9 with TRBJ1-5, with D perhaps TRBD1 (5 bases). V shed 8 bases and J shed 7 bases, with 15 bases lying between them. This CDR3 is built from 13 residues. Germline V gene sequence: CDR1 SEHNR, CDR2 FQNEAQ (reference sequence). The CDR3 DNA sequence: TGTGCCAGCTCCCTTGTTGGGGCCCAGCCCCAGCATTTT. Its translation: CASSLVGAQPQHF.

This chain connects TRBV7-3 to TRBJ1-2; 8 positions agree with TRBD1. The CDR3 contains 13 residues. Looked up from germline, CDR1 is SGHTA and CDR2 is FQGTGA. Trimming cost V 5 bases and J 6 bases; bases outside gene matches: 5. The CDR3 DNA reads TGTGCCAGCAGCAAAATGACAGGGGATGGCTACACCTTC. Amino acid sequence: CASSKMTGDGYTF.